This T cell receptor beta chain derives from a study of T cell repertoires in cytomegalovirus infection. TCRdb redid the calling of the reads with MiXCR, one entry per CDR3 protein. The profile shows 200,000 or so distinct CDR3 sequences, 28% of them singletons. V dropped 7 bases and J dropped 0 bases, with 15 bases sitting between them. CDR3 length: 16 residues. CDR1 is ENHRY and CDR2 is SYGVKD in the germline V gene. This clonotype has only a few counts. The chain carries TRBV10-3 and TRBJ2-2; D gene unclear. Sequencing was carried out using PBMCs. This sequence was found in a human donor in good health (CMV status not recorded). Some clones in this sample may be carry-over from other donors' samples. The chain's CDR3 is CAINRVDGPNTGELFF. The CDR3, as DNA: TGTGCCATCAATAGGGTGGACGGCCCGAACACCGGGGAGCTGTTTTTT.